This TCR beta chain appears in the sequencing data of a study of response to subunit inactivated influenza vaccine (dated by TCRdb to the late 2010s). With regard to the full study: Deep quantitative T cell receptor repertoire profiling was used in the study to track responses to a trivalent subunit inactivated influenza vaccine.

Concerning this clonotype: Its antigen target is currently unknown. Per-base qualities were not stored, and no clone one base away is much larger.

The CDR3 starts with the cysteine, ends with the phenylalanine, and has 17 residues. The sequence is cut down to CDR3 DNA, 51 bases in frame from base 1. V is cut by 0 bases and J by 0 bases, and the space between the germline ends is 12 bases. CDR1 and CDR2 are drawn from the germline V gene (reference sequence): SEHNR, FQNEAQ. The full study reports these points: The authors suggested that each seasonal influenza vaccination may recruit only a limited number of new T cells.

The library came from RT-PCR. These reads were obtained on an Illumina HiSeq 2500. TCRdb reanalyzed the raw reads on its own, using fastp at Q25 for trimming and MiXCR for clone calling, and kept in-frame beta chains. Rows with one shared CDR3 protein collapse into an entry with the most common genes and DNA. Present in this sample are hundreds of thousands of distinct CDR3 sequences, about 25% of which were seen just once. The ten largest clonotypes hold under 2.5% of the sample. The receptor chain draws on TRBV7-9 and TRBJ1-3; no confident D gene assignment can be made. The clonotype originates from a man aged 50 to 60 who received an inactivated influenza vaccine. Donor details come from another sample of the same person, matched by shared clones. Specimen: CD4+ T cells sorted from PBMCs, collected 5 to 6 days after vaccination. Read as DNA, the sequence is TGTGCCAGCAGCTTAGCGTGGAGGCGAAGCTCTGGAAACACCATATATTTT. Its protein reads: CASSLAWRRSSGNTIYF.